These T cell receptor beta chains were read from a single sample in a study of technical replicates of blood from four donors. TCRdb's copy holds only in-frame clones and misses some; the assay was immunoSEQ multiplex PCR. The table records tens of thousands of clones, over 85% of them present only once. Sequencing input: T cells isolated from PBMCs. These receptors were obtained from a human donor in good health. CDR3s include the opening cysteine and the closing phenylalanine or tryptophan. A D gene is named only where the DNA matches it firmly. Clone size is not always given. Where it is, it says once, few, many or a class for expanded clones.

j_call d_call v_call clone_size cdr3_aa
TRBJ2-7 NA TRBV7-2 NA CASSFVDSYEQYF
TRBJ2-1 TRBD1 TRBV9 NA CASSTGDMGNEQFF
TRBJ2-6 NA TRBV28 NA CASRKQGSGANVLTF
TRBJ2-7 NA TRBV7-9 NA CASSSVQGNIEQYF
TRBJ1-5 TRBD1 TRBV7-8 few CASSLVSTGVQPQHF
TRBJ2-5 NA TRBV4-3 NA CASSQVMRDSETQYF
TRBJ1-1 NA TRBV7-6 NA CASSSTSGTLNTEAFF
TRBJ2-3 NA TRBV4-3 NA CGPNPRGPDTQYF
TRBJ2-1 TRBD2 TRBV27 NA CASSLGLAGISYNEQFF
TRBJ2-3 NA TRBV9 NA CASSGRPVTDTQYF
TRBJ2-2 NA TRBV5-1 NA CASSFPGGDNTGELFF
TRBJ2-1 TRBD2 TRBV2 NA CASIASGAYNEQFF
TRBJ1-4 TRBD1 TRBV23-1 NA CASSHGTGAGEKLFF
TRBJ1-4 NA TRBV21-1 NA CASSKGQGEKLFF
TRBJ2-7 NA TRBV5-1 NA CASSLGGEQYF
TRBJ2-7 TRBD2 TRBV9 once CASSGTSGTNEQYF
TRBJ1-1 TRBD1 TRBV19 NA CASGDSEAFF
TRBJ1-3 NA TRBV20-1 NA CSASNGNTIYF
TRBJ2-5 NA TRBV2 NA CASSEVHPETQYF
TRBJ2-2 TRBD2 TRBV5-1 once CASSFGLAAGELFF
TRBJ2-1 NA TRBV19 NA CASSATLAGSPFF
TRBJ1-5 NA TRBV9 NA CASSVEGDQPQHF
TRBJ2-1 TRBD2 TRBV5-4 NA CASSSTSGRTPYNEQFF
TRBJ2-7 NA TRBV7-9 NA CASSSWGGHEQYF
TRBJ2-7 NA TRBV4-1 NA CASSQVTVSSYEQYF
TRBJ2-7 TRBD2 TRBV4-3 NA CASSPEAGIIYEQYF
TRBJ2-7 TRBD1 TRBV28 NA CASSWGQREQYF
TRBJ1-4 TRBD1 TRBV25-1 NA CASSVRQGAANEKLFF
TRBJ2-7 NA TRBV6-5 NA CASSYQTGRLLDEQYF
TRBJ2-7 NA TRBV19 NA CASSFTGNEQYF
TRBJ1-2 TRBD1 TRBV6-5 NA CASRSDRTRDGYTF
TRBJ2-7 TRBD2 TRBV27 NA CASSLLVAGGELFEQYF
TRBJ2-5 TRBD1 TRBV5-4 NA CASSYRTGGQETQYF
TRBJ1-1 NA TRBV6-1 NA CASVMNTEAFF
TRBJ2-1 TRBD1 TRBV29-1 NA CSVVGTGVNEQFF
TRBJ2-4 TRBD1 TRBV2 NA CAAFGTGSNIQYF
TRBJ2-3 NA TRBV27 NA CASKIRGADTQYF